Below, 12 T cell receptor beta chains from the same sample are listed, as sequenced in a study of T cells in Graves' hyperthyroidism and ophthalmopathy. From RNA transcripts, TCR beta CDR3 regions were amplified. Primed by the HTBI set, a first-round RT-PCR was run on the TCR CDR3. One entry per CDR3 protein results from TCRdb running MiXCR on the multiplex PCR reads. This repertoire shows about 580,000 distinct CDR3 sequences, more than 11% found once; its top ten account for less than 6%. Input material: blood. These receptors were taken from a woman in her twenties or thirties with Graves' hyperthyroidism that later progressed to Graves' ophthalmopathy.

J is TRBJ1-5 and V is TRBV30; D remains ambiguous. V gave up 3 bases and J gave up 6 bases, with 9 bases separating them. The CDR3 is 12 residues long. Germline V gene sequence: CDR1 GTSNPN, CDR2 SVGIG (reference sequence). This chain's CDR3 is CAWSESGQPQHF. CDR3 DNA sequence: TGTGCCTGGAGCGAATCGGGTCAGCCCCAGCATTTT.

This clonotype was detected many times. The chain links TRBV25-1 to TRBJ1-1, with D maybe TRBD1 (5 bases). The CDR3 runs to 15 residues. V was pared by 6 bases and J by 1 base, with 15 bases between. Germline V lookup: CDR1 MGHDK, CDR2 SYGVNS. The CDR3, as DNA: TGTGCCAGCAGCGGGTTTGATAGGGGGAACACTGAAGCTTTCTTT. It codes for CASSGFDRGNTEAFF.

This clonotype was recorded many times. CDR3 nucleotide sequence: TGTGCCAGCAGATCCTGGGGGCAGGGGGCCGGTCAGCCCCAGCATTTT. Protein sequence: CASRSWGQGAGQPQHF. The chain recombines TRBV2 with TRBJ1-5, with TRBD1 matching over 8 bases. The CDR3 is 16 residues long. The germline V gene encodes CDR1 SNHLY and CDR2 FYNNEI. The J segment lost 6 bases and the V segment lost 6 bases, leaving 13 bases of the junction unmatched. Drawing the rest from reference TRBV2 and TRBJ1-5, the complete variable domain is EPEVTQTPSHQVTQMGQEVILRCVPISNHLYFYWYRQILGQKVEFLVSFYNNEISEKSEIFDDQFSVERPDGSNFTLKIRSTKLEDSAMYFCASRSWGQGAGQPQHFGDGTRLSIL.

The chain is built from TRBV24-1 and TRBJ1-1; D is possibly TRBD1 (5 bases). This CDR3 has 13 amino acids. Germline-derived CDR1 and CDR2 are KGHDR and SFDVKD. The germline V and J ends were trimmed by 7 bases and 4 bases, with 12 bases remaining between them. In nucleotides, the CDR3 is TGTGCCACCAGCCGCCCCGGGACCACTGAAGCTTTCTTT. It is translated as CATSRPGTTEAFF.

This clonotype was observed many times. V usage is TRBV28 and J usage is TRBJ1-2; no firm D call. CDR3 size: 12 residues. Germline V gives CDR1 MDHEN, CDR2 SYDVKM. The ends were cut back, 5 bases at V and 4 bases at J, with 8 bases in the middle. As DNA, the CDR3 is TGTGCCAGCAGTCGCCCAGTCTATGGCTACACCTTC. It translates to CASSRPVYGYTF.

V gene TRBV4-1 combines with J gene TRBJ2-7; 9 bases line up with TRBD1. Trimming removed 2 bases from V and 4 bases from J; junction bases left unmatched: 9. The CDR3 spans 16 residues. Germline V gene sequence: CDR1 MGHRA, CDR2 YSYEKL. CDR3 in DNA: TGCGCCAGCAGCCAACCCCTCCGGGACAGGGCATACGAGCAGTACTTC. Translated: CASSQPLRDRAYEQYF.

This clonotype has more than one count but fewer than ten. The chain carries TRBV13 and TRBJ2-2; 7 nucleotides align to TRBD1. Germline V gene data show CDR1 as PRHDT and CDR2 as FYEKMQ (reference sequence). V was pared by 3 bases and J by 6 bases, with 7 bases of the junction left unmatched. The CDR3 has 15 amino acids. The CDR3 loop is CASSFFDRDAGELFF. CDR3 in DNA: TGTGCCAGCAGCTTTTTCGACAGGGACGCCGGGGAGCTGTTTTTT.

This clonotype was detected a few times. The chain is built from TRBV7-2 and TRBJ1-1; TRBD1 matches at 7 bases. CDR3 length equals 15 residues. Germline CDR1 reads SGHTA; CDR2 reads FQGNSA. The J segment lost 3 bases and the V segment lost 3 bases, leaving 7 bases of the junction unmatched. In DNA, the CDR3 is TGTGCCAGCAGCTTTGAGACAGGGACCTACACTGAAGCTTTCTTT. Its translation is CASSFETGTYTEAFF. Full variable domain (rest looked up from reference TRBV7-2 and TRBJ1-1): GAGVSQSPSNKVTEKGKDVELRCDPISGHTALYWYRQSLGQGLEFLIYFQGNSAPDKSGLPSDRFSAERTGGSVSTLTIQRTQQEDSAVYLCASSFETGTYTEAFFGQGTRLTVV.

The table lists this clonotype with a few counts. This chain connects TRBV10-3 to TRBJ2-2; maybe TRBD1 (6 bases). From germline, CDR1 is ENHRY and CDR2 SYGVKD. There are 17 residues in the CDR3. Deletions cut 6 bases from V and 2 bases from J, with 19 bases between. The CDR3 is CAIRRDKILSNTGELFF. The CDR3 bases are TGTGCCATCAGACGGGACAAAATTCTATCCAACACCGGGGAGCTGTTTTTT.

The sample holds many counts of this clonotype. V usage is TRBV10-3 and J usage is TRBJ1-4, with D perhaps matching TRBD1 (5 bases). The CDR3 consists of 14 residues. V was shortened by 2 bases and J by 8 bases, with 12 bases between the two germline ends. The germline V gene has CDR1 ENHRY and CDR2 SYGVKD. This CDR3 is CAISETGPAEKLFF. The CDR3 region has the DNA TGTGCCATCAGTGAGACAGGCCCTGCCGAAAAACTGTTTTTT.

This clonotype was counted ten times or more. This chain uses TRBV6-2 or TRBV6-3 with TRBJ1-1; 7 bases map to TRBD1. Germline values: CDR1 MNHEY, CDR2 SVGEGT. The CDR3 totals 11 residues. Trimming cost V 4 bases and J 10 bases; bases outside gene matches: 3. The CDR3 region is CASSSSGGAFF. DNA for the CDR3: TGTGCCAGCAGTTCTTCAGGGGGAGCTTTCTTT.

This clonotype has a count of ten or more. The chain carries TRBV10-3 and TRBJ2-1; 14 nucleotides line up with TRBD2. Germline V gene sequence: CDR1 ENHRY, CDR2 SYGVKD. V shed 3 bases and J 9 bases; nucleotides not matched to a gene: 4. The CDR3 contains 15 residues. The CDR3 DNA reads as TGTGCCATCAGTGACGGGACTAGCGGGAGTAGTGAGCAGTTCTTC. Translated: CAISDGTSGSSEQFF.